The sequence of this T cell receptor (beta chain) was determined in a study of technical replicates of blood from a few donors. TCRdb keeps only in-frame clones here, not all; method: immunoSEQ multiplex PCR. There are 87,000 or so clones in the sample; 92% occur only once, and 0.27% lies in the top ten. Germline CDR1 and CDR2: LGHNA and YNFKEQ. The CDR3 sequence is 15 residues long. The germline V and J ends were trimmed by 0 bases and 4 bases, with 9 bases remaining between them. The chain links TRBV4-2 to TRBJ1-4, with D maybe TRBD1 (5 bases). Sequencing input: T cells isolated from PBMCs. This receptor was taken from a human donor in good health. In DNA, the CDR3 is TGTGCCAGCAGCCAAGAAGGGGCCGTTAATGAAAAACTGTTTTTT. Translating gives CASSQEGAVNEKLFF.